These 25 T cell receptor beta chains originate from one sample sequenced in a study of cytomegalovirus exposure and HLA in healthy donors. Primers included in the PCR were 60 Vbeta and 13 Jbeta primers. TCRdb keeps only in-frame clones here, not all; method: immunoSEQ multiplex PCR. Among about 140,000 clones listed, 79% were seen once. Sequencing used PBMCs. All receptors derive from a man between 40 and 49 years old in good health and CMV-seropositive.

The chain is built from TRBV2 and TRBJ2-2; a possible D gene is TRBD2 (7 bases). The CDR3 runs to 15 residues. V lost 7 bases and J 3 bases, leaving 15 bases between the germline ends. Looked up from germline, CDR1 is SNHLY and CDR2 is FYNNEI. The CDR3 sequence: CASNEGGRDTGELFF. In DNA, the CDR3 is TGTGCCAGCAACGAGGGGGGGAGGGACACCGGGGAGCTGTTTTTT.

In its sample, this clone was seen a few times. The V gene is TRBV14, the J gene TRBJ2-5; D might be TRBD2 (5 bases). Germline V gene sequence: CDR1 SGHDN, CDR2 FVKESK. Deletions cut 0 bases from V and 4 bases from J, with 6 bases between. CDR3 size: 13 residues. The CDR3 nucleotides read TGTGCCAGCAGCCAAGATCGGGGAGAGACCCAGTACTTC. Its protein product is CASSQDRGETQYF. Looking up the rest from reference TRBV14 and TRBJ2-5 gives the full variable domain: EAGVTQFPSHSVIEKGQTVTLRCDPISGHDNLYWYRRVMGKEIKFLLHFVKESKQDESGMPNNRFLAERTGGTYSTLKVQPAELEDSGVYFCASSQDRGETQYFGPGTRLLVL.

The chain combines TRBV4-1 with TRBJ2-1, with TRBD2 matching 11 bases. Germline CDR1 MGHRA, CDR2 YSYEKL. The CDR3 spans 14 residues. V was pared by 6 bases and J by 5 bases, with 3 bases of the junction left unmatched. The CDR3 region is CASSVAGGNNEQFF. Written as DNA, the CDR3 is TGCGCCAGCAGTGTAGCGGGAGGGAACAATGAGCAGTTCTTC.

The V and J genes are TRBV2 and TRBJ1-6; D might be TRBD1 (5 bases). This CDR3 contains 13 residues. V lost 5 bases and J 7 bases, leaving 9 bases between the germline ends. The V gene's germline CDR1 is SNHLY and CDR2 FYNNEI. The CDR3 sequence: CASSTEGNSPLHF. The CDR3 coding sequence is TGTGCCAGCAGTACGGAGGGGAATTCACCCCTCCACTTT.

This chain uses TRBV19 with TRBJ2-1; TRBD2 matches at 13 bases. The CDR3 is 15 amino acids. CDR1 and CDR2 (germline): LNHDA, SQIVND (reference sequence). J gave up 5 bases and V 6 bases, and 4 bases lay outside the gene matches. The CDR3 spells CASSRTSGSHNEQFF. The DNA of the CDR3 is TGTGCCAGTAGCAGGACTAGCGGGAGCCACAATGAGCAGTTCTTC. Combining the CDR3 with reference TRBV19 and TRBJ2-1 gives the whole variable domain DGGITQSPKYLFRKEGQNVTLSCEQNLNHDAMYWYRQDPGQGLRLIYYSQIVNDFQKGDIAEGYSVSREKKESFPLTVTSAQKNPTAFYLCASSRTSGSHNEQFFGPGTRLTVL.

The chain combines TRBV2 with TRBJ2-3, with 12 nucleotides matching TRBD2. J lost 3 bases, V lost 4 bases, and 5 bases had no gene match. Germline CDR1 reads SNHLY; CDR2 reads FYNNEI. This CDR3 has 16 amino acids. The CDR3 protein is CASSGLAGVWTDTQYF. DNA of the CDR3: TGTGCCAGCAGTGGACTAGCGGGAGTATGGACAGATACGCAGTATTTT.

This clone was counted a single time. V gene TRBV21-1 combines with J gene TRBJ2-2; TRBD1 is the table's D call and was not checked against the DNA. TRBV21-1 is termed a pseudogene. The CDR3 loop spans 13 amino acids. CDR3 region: CASSKRQPGELFF. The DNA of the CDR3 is TGTGCCAGCAGCAAAAGACAGCCCGGGGAGCTGTTTTTT.

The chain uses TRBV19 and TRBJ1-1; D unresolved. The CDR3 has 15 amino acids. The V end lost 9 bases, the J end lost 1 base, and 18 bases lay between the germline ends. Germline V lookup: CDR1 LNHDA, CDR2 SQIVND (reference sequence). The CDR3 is CASASRTGWNTEAFF. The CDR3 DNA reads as TGTGCCAGCGCTAGCCGGACTGGCTGGAACACTGAAGCTTTCTTT. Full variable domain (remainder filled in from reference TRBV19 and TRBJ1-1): DGGITQSPKYLFRKEGQNVTLSCEQNLNHDAMYWYRQDPGQGLRLIYYSQIVNDFQKGDIAEGYSVSREKKESFPLTVTSAQKNPTAFYLCASASRTGWNTEAFFGQGTRLTVV.

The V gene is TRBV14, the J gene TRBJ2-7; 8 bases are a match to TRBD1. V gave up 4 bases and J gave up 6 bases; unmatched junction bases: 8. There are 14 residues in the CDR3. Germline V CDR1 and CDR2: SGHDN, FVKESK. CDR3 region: CASSPWTGMGEQYF. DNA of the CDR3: TGTGCCAGCAGCCCGTGGACAGGGATGGGCGAGCAGTACTTC.

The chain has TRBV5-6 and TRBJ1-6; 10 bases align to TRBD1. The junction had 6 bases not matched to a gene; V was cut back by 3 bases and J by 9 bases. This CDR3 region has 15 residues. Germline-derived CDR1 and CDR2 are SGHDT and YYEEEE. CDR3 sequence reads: CASSYRTGGASPLHF. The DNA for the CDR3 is TGTGCCAGCAGCTACCGGACAGGGGGAGCTTCACCCCTCCACTTT.

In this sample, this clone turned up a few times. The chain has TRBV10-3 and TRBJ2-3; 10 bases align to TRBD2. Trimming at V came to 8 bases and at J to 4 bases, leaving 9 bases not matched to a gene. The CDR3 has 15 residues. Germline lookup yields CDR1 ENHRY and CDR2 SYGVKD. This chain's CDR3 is CAIRRASGRPDTQYF. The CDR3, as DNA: TGTGCCATCCGTCGTGCTAGCGGGAGACCAGATACGCAGTATTTT.

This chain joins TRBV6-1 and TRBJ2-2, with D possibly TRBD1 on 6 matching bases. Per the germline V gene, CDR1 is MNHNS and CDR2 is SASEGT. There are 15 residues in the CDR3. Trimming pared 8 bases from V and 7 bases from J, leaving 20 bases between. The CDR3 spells CASLPIAGANGELFF. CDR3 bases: TGTGCCAGCCTCCCGATTGCAGGGGCCAACGGGGAGCTGTTTTTT.

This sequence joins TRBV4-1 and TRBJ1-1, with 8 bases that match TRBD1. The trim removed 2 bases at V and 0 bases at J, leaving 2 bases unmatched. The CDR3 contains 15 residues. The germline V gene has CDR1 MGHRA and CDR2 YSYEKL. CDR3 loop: CASSQQGALNTEAFF. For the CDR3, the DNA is TGCGCCAGCAGCCAACAGGGGGCCTTGAACACTGAAGCTTTCTTT.

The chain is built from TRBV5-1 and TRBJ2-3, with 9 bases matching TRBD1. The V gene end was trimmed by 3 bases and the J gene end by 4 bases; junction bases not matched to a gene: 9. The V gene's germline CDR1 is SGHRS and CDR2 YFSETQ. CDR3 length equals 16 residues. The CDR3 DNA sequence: TGCGCCAGCAGCTCGTGGGGGGGACAGGGAGCAGATACGCAGTATTTT. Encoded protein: CASSSWGGQGADTQYF.

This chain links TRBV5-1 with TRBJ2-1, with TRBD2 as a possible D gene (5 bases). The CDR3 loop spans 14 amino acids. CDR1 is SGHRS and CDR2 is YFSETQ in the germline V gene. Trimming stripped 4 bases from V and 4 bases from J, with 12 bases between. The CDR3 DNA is TGCGCCAGCAGCCTCGAGCGGAGTTACAATGAGCAGTTCTTC. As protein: CASSLERSYNEQFF.

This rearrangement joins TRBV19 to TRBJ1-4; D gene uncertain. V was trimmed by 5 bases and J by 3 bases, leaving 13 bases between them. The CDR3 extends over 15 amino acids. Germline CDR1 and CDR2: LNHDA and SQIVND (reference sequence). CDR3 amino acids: CASSSPTSANEKLFF. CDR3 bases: TGTGCCAGTAGTTCCCCCACTTCGGCTAATGAAAAACTGTTTTTT.

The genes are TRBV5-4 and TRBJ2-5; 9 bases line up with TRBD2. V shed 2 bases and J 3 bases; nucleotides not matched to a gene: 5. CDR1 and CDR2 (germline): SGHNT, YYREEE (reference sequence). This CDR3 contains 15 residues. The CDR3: CASSLISGSKETQYF. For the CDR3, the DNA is TGTGCCAGCAGCTTAATTAGCGGGAGTAAAGAGACCCAGTACTTC.

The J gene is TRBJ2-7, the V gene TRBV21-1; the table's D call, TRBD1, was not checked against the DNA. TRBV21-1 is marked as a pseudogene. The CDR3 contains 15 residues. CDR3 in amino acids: CASSNGDRGFYEQYF. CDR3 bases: TGTGCCAGCAGCAACGGGGACAGGGGTTTTTACGAGCAGTACTTC.

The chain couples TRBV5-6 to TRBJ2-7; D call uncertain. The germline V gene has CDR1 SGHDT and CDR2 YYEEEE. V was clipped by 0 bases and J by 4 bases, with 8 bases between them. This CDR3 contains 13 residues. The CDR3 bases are TGTGCCAGCAGCTTGGCACAGAAGTACGAGCAGTACTTC. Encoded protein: CASSLAQKYEQYF.

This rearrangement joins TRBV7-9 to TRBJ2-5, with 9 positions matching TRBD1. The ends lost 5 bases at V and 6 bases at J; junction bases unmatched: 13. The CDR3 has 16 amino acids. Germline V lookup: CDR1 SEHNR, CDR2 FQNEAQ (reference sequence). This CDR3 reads CASSPTTGGFRKTQYF. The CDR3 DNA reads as TGTGCCAGCAGCCCGACGACAGGGGGTTTTAGAAAGACCCAGTACTTC.

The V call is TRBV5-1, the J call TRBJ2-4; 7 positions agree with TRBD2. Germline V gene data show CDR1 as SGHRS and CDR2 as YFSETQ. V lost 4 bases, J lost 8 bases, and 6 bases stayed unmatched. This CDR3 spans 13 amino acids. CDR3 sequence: CASSLGLGDIQYF. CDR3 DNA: TGCGCCAGCAGCCTTGGACTAGGGGACATTCAGTACTTC.

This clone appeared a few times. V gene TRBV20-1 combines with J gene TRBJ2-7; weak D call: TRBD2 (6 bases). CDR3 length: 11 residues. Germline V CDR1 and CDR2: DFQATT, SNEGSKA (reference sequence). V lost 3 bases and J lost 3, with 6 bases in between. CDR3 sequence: CSARTSYEQYF. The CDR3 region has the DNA TGCAGTGCTAGGACTAGCTACGAGCAGTACTTC.

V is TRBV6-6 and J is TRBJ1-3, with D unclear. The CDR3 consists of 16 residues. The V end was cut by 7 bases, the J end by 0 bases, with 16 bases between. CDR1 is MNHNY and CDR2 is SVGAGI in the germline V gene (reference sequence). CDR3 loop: CASTPWEASSGNTIYF. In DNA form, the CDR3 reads TGTGCCAGCACCCCGTGGGAGGCCAGCTCTGGAAACACCATATATTTT.

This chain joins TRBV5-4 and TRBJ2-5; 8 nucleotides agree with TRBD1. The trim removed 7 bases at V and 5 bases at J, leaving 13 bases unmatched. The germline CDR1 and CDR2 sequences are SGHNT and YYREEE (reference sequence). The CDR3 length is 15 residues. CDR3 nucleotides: TGTGCCAGCCGAATTGGGGGGACAGGCAAGGAGACCCAGTACTTC. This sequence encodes CASRIGGTGKETQYF.

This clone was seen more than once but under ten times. CDR3 in DNA: TGTGCCAGCAGTCGAACCGAGTCCTATGGCTACACCTTC. Translating it yields CASSRTESYGYTF. The chain links TRBV25-1 to TRBJ1-2; D remains ambiguous. Germline V gene data show CDR1 as MGHDK and CDR2 as SYGVNS. The length of the CDR3 is 13 residues. V dropped 5 bases and J dropped 4 bases, with 11 bases sitting between them.